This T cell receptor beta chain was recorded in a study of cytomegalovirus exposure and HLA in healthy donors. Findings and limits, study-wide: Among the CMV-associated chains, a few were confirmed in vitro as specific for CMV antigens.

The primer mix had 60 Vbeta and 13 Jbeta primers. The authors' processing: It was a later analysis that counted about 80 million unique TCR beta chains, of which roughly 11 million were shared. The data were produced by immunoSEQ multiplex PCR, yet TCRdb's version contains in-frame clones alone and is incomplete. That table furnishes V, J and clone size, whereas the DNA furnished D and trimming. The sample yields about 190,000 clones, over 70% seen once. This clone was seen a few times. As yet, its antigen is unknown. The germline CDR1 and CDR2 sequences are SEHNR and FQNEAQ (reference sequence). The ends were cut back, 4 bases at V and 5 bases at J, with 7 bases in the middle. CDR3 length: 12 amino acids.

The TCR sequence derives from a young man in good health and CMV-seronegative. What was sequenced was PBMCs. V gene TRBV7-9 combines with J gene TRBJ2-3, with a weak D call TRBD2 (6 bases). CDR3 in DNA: TGTGCCAGCAGCTACGGGGGAGATACGCAGTATTTT. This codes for CASSYGGDTQYF.